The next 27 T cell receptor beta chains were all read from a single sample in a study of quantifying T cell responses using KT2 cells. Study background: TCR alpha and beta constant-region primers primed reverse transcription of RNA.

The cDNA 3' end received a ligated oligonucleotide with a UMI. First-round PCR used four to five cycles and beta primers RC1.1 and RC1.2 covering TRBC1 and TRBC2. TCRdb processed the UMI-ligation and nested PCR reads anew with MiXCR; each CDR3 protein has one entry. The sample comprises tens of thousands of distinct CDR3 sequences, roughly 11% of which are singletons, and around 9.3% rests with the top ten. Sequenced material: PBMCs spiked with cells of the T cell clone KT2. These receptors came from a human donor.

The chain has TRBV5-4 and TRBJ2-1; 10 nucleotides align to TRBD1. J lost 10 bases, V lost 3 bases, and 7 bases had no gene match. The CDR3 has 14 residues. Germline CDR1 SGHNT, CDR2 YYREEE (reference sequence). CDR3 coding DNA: TGTGCCAGCAGCTCGGACAGGGGGATTAGGGAGCAGTTCTTC. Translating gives CASSSDRGIREQFF.

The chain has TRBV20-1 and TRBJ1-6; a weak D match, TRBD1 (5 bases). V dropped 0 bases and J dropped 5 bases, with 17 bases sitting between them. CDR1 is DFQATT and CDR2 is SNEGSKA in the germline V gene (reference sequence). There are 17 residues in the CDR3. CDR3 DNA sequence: TGCAGTGCTAGAGATCACGTCCAGGGAGGACATAATTCACCCCTCCACTTT. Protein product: CSARDHVQGGHNSPLHF.

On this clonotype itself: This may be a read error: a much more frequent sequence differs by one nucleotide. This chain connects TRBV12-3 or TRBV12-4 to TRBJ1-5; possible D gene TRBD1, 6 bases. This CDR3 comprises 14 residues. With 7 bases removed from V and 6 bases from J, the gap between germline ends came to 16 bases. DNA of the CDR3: TGTGCCAGCACCTTCGTAGGGGGGGCTCAGCCCCAGCATTTT. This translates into CASTFVGGAQPQHF.

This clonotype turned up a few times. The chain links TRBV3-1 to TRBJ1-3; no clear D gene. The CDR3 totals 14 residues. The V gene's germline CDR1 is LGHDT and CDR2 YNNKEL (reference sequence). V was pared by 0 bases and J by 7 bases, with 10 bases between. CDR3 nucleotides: TGTGCCAGCAGCCAAGATGCCCGAGGGAACACCATATATTTT. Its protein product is CASSQDARGNTIYF.

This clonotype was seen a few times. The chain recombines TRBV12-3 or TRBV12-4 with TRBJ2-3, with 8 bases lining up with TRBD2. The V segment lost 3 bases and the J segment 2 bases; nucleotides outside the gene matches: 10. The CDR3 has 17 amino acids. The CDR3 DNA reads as TGTGCCAGCAGTTTGGACGGGGGGGTCTCAAACACAGATACGCAGTATTTT. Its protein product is CASSLDGGVSNTDTQYF.

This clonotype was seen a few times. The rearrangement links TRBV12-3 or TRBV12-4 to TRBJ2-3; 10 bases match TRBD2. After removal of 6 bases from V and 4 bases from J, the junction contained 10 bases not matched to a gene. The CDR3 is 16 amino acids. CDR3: CASSLGGAGGPDTQYF. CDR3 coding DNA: TGTGCCAGCAGCCTGGGGGGAGCGGGGGGGCCAGATACGCAGTATTTT.

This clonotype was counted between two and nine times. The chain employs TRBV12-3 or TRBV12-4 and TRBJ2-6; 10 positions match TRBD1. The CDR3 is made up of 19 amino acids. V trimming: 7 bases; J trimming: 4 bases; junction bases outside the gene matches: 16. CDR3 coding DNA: TGTGCCAGCACCCCCGATAGAGGGACAGGGGTATCAGGGGCCAACGTCCTGACTTTC. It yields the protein CASTPDRGTGVSGANVLTF.

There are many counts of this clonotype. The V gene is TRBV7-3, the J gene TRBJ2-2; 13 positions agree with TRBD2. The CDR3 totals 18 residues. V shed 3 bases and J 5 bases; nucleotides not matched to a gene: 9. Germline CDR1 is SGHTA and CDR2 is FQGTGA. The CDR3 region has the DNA TGTGCCAGCAGCTTCACTAGGACTAGCGGGAGTTCAACCGGGGAGCTGTTTTTT. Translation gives CASSFTRTSGSSTGELFF.

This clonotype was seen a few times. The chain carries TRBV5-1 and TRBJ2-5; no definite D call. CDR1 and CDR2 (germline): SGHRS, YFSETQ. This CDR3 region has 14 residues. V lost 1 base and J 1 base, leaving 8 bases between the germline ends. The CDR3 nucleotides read TGCGCCAGCAGCTTGCTGGACCGCCAAGAGACCCAGTACTTC. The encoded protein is CASSLLDRQETQYF.

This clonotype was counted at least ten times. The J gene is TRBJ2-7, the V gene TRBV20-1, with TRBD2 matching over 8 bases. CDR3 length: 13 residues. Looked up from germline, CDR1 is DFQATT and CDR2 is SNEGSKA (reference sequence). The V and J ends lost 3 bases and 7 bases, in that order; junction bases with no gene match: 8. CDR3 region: CSARTGGPGEQYF. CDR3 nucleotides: TGCAGTGCTAGGACGGGAGGGCCCGGGGAGCAGTACTTC.

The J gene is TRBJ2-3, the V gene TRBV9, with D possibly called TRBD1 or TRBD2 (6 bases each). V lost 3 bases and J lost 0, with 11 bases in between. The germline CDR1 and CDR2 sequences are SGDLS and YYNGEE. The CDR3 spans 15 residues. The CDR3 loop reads CASSAGAWSTDTQYF. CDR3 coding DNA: TGTGCCAGCAGCGCGGGGGCCTGGAGCACAGATACGCAGTATTTT. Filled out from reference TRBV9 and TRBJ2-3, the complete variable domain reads DSGVTQTPKHLITATGQRVTLRCSPRSGDLSVYWYQQSLDQGLQFLIQYYNGEERAKGNILERFSAQQFPDLHSELNLSSLELGDSALYFCASSAGAWSTDTQYFGPGTRLTVL.

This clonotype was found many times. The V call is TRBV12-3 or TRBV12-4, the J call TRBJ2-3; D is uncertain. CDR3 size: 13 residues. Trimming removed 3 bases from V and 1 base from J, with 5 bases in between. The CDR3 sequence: CASSFQGTDTQYF. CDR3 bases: TGTGCCAGCAGTTTCCAGGGCACAGATACGCAGTATTTT.

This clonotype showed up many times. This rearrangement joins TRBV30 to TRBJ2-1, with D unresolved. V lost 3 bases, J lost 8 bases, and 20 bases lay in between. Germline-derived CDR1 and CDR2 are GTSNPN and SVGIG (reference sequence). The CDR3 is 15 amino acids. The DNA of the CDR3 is TGTGCCTGGAGCCTTATCGGTACACCCTCCGATGAGCAGTTCTTC. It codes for CAWSLIGTPSDEQFF.

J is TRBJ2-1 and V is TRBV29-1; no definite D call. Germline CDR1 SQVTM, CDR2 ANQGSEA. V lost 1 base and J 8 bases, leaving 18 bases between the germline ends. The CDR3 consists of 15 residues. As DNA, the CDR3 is TGCAGCGTTGAAGCGGCGGCAGGATTCGTCGATGAGCAGTTCTTC. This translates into CSVEAAAGFVDEQFF.

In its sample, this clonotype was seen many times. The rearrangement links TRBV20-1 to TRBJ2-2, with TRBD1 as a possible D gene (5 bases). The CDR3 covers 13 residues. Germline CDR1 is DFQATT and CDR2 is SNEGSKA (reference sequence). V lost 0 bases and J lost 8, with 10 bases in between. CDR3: CSARDGRAGELFF. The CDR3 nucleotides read TGCAGTGCTAGAGATGGCAGGGCGGGGGAGCTGTTTTTT.

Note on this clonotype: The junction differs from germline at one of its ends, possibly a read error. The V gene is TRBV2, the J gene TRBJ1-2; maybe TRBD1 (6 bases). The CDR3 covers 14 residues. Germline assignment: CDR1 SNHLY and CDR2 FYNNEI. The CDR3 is CASSEGQGMYDYTF. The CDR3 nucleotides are TGTGCCAGCAGTGAAGGGCAGGGGATGTATGACTACACCTTC.

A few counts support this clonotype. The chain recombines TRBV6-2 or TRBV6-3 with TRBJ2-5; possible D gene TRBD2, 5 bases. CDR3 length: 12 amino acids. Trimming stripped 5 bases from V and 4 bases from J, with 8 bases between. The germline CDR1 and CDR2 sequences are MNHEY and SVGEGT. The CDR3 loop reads CASSRTRETQYF. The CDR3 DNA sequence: TGTGCCAGCAGTCGTACTAGAGAGACCCAGTACTTC.

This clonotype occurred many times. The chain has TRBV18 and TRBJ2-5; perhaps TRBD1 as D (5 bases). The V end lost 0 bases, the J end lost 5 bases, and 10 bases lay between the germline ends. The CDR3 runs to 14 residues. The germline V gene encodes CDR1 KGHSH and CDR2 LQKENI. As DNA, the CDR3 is TGTGCCAGCTCACCACCAGAAGGGGTGGAGACCCAGTACTTC. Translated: CASSPPEGVETQYF.

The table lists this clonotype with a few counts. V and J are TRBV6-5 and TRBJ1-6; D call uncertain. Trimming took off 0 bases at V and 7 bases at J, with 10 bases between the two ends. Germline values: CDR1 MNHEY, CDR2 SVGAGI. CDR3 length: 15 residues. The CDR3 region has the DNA TGTGCCAGCAGTTACTCAGGTTATCAGAATTCACCCCTCCACTTT. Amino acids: CASSYSGYQNSPLHF.

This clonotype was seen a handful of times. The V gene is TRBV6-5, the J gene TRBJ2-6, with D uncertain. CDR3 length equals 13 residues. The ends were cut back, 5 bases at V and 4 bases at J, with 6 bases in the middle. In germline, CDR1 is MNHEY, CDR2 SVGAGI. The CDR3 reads CASSVGGANVLTF. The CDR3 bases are TGTGCCAGCAGTGTGGGGGGGGCCAACGTCCTGACTTTC.

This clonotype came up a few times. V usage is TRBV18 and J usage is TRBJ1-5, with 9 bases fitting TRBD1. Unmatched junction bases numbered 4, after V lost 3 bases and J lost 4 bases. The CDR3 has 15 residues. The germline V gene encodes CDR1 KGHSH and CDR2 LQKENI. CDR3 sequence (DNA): TGTGCCAGCTCACCCAGGACAGGGGCAAATCAGCCCCAGCATTTT. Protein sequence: CASSPRTGANQPQHF.

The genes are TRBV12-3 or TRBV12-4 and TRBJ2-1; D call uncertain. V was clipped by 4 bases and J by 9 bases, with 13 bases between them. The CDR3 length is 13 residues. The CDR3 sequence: CASSSRGGGEQFF. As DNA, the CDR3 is TGTGCCAGCAGTTCCCGCGGCGGCGGTGAGCAGTTCTTC.

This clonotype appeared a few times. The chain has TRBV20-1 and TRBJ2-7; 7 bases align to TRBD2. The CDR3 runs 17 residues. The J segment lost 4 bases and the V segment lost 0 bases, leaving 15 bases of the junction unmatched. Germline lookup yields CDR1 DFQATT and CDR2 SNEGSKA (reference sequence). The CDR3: CSARDWAWAGVKYEQYF. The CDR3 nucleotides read TGCAGTGCTAGAGATTGGGCTTGGGCGGGAGTTAAGTACGAGCAGTACTTC.

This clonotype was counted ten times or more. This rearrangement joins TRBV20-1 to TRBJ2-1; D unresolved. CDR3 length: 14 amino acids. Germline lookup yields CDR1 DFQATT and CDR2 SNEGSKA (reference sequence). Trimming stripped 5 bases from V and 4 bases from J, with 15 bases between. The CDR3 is CSAARGLYYNEQFF. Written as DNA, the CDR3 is TGCAGTGCTGCCCGCGGCCTATATTACAATGAGCAGTTCTTC.

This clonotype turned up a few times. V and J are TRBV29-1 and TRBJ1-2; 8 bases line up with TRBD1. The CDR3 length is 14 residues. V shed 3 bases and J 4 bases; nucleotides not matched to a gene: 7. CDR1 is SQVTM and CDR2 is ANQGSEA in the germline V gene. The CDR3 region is CSVESRGQSYGYTF. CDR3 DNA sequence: TGCAGCGTTGAGAGCAGGGGGCAGAGCTATGGCTACACCTTC.

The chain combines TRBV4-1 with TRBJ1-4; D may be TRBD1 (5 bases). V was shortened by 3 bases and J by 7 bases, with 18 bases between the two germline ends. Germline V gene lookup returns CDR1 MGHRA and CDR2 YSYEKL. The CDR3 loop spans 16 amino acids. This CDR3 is CASSQRPGGEGEKLFF. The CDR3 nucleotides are TGCGCCAGCAGCCAGCGCCCCGGGGGAGAAGGTGAAAAACTGTTTTTT.

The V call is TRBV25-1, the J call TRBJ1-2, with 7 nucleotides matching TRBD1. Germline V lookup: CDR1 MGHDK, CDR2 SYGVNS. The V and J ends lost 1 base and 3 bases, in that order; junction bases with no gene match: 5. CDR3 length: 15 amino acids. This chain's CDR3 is CASSEFRDRDYGYTF. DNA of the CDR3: TGTGCCAGCAGTGAATTTAGAGACAGGGACTATGGCTACACCTTC.